A selection of T cell receptor beta chains follows, all from one sample in a study of blood T cell repertoires in COVID-19. Clones were read by immunoSEQ multiplex PCR, and TCRdb kept only the in-frame ones, dropping some. The sample lists over 200,000 clones, 75% to 90% occurring once. The sequencing sample was made of PBMCs or T cells enriched from blood (not recorded which). The receptors were sampled from a man between 35 and 55 years old who had recovered from COVID-19. Both conserved end residues are part of each CDR3. Fields, in order: J gene, V gene, D gene, clone size, CDR3 DNA, CDR3 protein. A D gene is named only where the DNA matches it firmly. Size tells how often a clone was seen (once, few, many) or the class of an expanded clone, and some rows leave it out.

j_gene: TRBJ1-5; v_gene: TRBV5-8; d_gene: TRBD1; abundance: -; CDR3nt: TGTGCCAGCAGCCTAACCGGACAGGGCAATCAGCCCCAGCATTTT; CDR3aa: CASSLTGQGNQPQHF
j_gene: TRBJ2-3; v_gene: TRBV9; d_gene: -; abundance: -; CDR3nt: TGTGCCAGCAGCCTGACAGCGGGCCCCGGTGGGTATACGCAGTATTTT; CDR3aa: CASSLTAGPGGYTQYF
j_gene: TRBJ1-4; v_gene: TRBV2; d_gene: TRBD1; abundance: -; CDR3nt: TGTGCCAGCAGATTGACAGGGCTAGACGAAAAACTGTTTTTT; CDR3aa: CASRLTGLDEKLFF
j_gene: TRBJ1-1; v_gene: TRBV30; d_gene: -; abundance: many; CDR3nt: TGTGCCTGGAGGACAGGGAACACTGAAGCTTTCTTT; CDR3aa: CAWRTGNTEAFF
j_gene: TRBJ1-6; v_gene: TRBV14; d_gene: TRBD1; abundance: -; CDR3nt: TGTGCCAGCAGCGTCCGTCAGGGGGACTATAATTCACCCCTCCACTTT; CDR3aa: CASSVRQGDYNSPLHF
j_gene: TRBJ1-2; v_gene: TRBV12-5; d_gene: -; abundance: few; CDR3nt: TGTGCTAGTGGTTTTTCAGCTAACTATGGCTACACCTTC; CDR3aa: CASGFSANYGYTF
j_gene: TRBJ2-7; v_gene: TRBV11-3; d_gene: TRBD2; abundance: -; CDR3nt: TGTGCCAGCAGCCTGGGGCTAGCGGCCACCTACGAGCAGTACTTC; CDR3aa: CASSLGLAATYEQYF
j_gene: TRBJ2-7; v_gene: TRBV30; d_gene: -; abundance: -; CDR3nt: TGTGCCTGGACCGGGCAGGGCTCCTACGAGCAGTACTTC; CDR3aa: CAWTGQGSYEQYF
j_gene: TRBJ1-2; v_gene: TRBV13; d_gene: TRBD1; abundance: -; CDR3nt: TGTGCCAGCAGCGAACCGGGACAGGGGCGAGGCTACACCTTC; CDR3aa: CASSEPGQGRGYTF
j_gene: TRBJ2-5; v_gene: TRBV6-6; d_gene: TRBD2; abundance: -; CDR3nt: TGTGCCAGCAGTTACTCCGGGGAACGGGGGGCCCAGTACTTC; CDR3aa: CASSYSGERGAQYF
j_gene: TRBJ1-2; v_gene: TRBV19; d_gene: -; abundance: -; CDR3nt: TGTGCCAGTAGTATAGCGGCACGGGATGGCTACACCTTC; CDR3aa: CASSIAARDGYTF
j_gene: TRBJ1-6; v_gene: TRBV2; d_gene: TRBD1; abundance: -; CDR3nt: TGTGCCAGCGGGGGACAGGAGCTGACCTATAATTCACCCCTCCACTTT; CDR3aa: CASGGQELTYNSPLHF
j_gene: TRBJ2-7; v_gene: TRBV30; d_gene: -; abundance: -; CDR3nt: TGTGCCTGGAACGGGGAAACCGGGATTGCGCAGTACTTC; CDR3aa: CAWNGETGIAQYF
j_gene: TRBJ2-1; v_gene: TRBV29-1; d_gene: TRBD1; abundance: -; CDR3nt: TGCAGCGTTGATGGGACAGGATTGAATGAGCAGTTCTTC; CDR3aa: CSVDGTGLNEQFF
j_gene: TRBJ1-5; v_gene: TRBV24-1; d_gene: -; abundance: -; CDR3nt: TGTGCCACCAGTGATTATGAGAATCAGCCCCAGCATTTT; CDR3aa: CATSDYENQPQHF
j_gene: TRBJ2-2; v_gene: TRBV11-2; d_gene: -; abundance: -; CDR3nt: TGTGCCAGCAGCCGACGGGGGGCTGCGAACACCGGGGAGCTGTTTTTT; CDR3aa: CASSRRGAANTGELFF
j_gene: TRBJ2-7; v_gene: TRBV9; d_gene: -; abundance: -; CDR3nt: TGTGCCAGCAGCGTAGAACCGGCGGAGTACGAGCAGTACTTC; CDR3aa: CASSVEPAEYEQYF
j_gene: TRBJ2-3; v_gene: TRBV19; d_gene: TRBD2; abundance: -; CDR3nt: TGTGCCAGTACGGGACTATACACAGATACGCAGTATTTT; CDR3aa: CASTGLYTDTQYF
j_gene: TRBJ2-7; v_gene: TRBV20-1; d_gene: -; abundance: -; CDR3nt: TGCAGTGCAGGGGCAGTCGAGCAGTACTTC; CDR3aa: CSAGAVEQYF
j_gene: TRBJ1-2; v_gene: TRBV18; d_gene: -; abundance: -; CDR3nt: TGTGCCAGCTCACCACTTGGTGACAGCGACTATGGCTACACCTTC; CDR3aa: CASSPLGDSDYGYTF
j_gene: TRBJ2-7; v_gene: TRBV28; d_gene: TRBD1; abundance: -; CDR3nt: TGTGCCAGCAACCTCCGGGACAGCTACGAGCAGTACTTC; CDR3aa: CASNLRDSYEQYF
j_gene: TRBJ2-7; v_gene: TRBV10-3; d_gene: TRBD1; abundance: -; CDR3nt: TGTGCCATCACCGGGACAGGGGGCTTCTACGAGCAGTACTTC; CDR3aa: CAITGTGGFYEQYF
j_gene: TRBJ2-3; v_gene: TRBV3-1/TRBV3-2; d_gene: -; abundance: -; CDR3nt: TGTGCCAGCAGTGGGGAGGTCGGGAGACGAGATACGCAGTATTTT; CDR3aa: CASSGEVGRRDTQYF
j_gene: TRBJ1-6; v_gene: TRBV5-1; d_gene: TRBD1; abundance: -; CDR3nt: TGCGCCAGCAGCGACGGGACAGTAGGTTCACCCCTCCACTTT; CDR3aa: CASSDGTVGSPLHF
j_gene: TRBJ2-3; v_gene: TRBV28; d_gene: TRBD1; abundance: -; CDR3nt: TGTGCCAGCAGTCGGACAGGGATTATCAATAGGGCAAAGAATACGCAGTATTTT; CDR3aa: CASSRTGIINRAKNTQYF
j_gene: TRBJ2-7; v_gene: TRBV27; d_gene: TRBD1; abundance: -; CDR3nt: TGTGCCAGCAGTTCGGGACAGGGTTACGAGCAGTACTTC; CDR3aa: CASSSGQGYEQYF
j_gene: TRBJ2-1; v_gene: TRBV29-1; d_gene: TRBD1; abundance: -; CDR3nt: TGCAGCGCTCCACAGGGGAATGAGCAGTTCTTC; CDR3aa: CSAPQGNEQFF
j_gene: TRBJ2-5; v_gene: TRBV24-1; d_gene: TRBD2; abundance: -; CDR3nt: TGTGCCACCAGTGATTTGAGGTCACCCGAGGGACTAGCGGGAGGGCCGGGGGAGACCCAGTACTTC; CDR3aa: CATSDLRSPEGLAGGPGETQYF
j_gene: TRBJ1-5; v_gene: TRBV7-8; d_gene: -; abundance: -; CDR3nt: TGTGCCAGCAGCTCGCTGTCAGGGAGCAATCAGCCCCAGCATTTT; CDR3aa: CASSSLSGSNQPQHF
j_gene: TRBJ1-4; v_gene: TRBV3-1/TRBV3-2; d_gene: -; abundance: -; CDR3nt: TGTGCCAGCAGCCAAGGGGGCCGGGAAAAACTGTTTTTT; CDR3aa: CASSQGGREKLFF
j_gene: TRBJ1-5; v_gene: TRBV2; d_gene: -; abundance: -; CDR3nt: TGTGCCAGCAGAAACTCCGGACAGTGGGGGCAGCCCCAGCATTTT; CDR3aa: CASRNSGQWGQPQHF
j_gene: TRBJ2-7; v_gene: TRBV15; d_gene: -; abundance: -; CDR3nt: TGTGCCACCAGTTTTCCGGGACTTACCTACGAGCAGTACTTC; CDR3aa: CATSFPGLTYEQYF
j_gene: TRBJ2-3; v_gene: TRBV18; d_gene: -; abundance: once; CDR3nt: TGTGCCAGCTCAGGGCTGTATGCTAGCACAGATACGCAGTATTTT; CDR3aa: CASSGLYASTDTQYF
j_gene: TRBJ1-1; v_gene: TRBV13; d_gene: TRBD1; abundance: -; CDR3nt: TGTGCCAGCAGCTTACCCCCCCCCACAAGGACAGGGTCAAGCACTGAAGCTTTCTTT; CDR3aa: CASSLPPPTRTGSSTEAFF
j_gene: TRBJ1-4; v_gene: TRBV7-2; d_gene: -; abundance: once; CDR3nt: TGTGCCAGCAGCTACAGGGCCTCAACTAATGAAAAACTGTTTTTT; CDR3aa: CASSYRASTNEKLFF
j_gene: TRBJ2-7; v_gene: TRBV5-5; d_gene: -; abundance: once; CDR3nt: TGTGCCAGCAGCCTCCTCCCCACGGGCTACGAGCAGTACTTC; CDR3aa: CASSLLPTGYEQYF
j_gene: TRBJ1-5; v_gene: TRBV7-9; d_gene: -; abundance: -; CDR3nt: TGTGCCAGCAGCTTATCGACCACAGGGAATCAGCCCCAGCATTTT; CDR3aa: CASSLSTTGNQPQHF
j_gene: TRBJ1-5; v_gene: TRBV12-3/TRBV12-4; d_gene: TRBD1; abundance: -; CDR3nt: TGTGCCAGCAGAAAACAGGGGGCTCAGCCCCAGCATTTT; CDR3aa: CASRKQGAQPQHF
j_gene: TRBJ2-7; v_gene: TRBV11-3; d_gene: -; abundance: few; CDR3nt: TGTGCCAGCAGCTTAGAACGCGGAGGGTATTTGGGCTCCTACGAGCAGTACTTC; CDR3aa: CASSLERGGYLGSYEQYF
j_gene: TRBJ1-6; v_gene: TRBV7-4; d_gene: -; abundance: few; CDR3nt: TGTGCCAGCAGTCCTCCCCGGGTTGATTCACCCCTCCACTTT; CDR3aa: CASSPPRVDSPLHF
j_gene: TRBJ2-7; v_gene: TRBV5-4; d_gene: TRBD2; abundance: -; CDR3nt: TGTGCCAGCAGCTTGACTGGGACTAGCGGAAACTACGAGCAGTACTTC; CDR3aa: CASSLTGTSGNYEQYF
j_gene: TRBJ2-1; v_gene: TRBV10-3; d_gene: -; abundance: -; CDR3nt: TGTGCCATCAGTGCCTGGGGCCTAGCGAGGGGATCCAAGGGTGGCAATGAGCAGTTCTTC; CDR3aa: CAISAWGLARGSKGGNEQFF
j_gene: TRBJ1-2; v_gene: TRBV19; d_gene: TRBD1; abundance: -; CDR3nt: TGTGCCAGTAGCCCGCCACAGGGGCGTGGTGGCTACACCTTC; CDR3aa: CASSPPQGRGGYTF
j_gene: TRBJ2-7; v_gene: TRBV7-2; d_gene: -; abundance: -; CDR3nt: TGTGCCAGCAGCTTAGCCCCTCGACTCCGGGAGCAGTCCGAGCAGTACTTC; CDR3aa: CASSLAPRLREQSEQYF
j_gene: TRBJ1-2; v_gene: TRBV4-3; d_gene: -; abundance: -; CDR3nt: TGCGCCAGCAGCCCGACTGGTAACTATGGCTACACCTTC; CDR3aa: CASSPTGNYGYTF
j_gene: TRBJ1-2; v_gene: TRBV12-5; d_gene: -; abundance: -; CDR3nt: TGTGCTAGTGGTTTGGTGGGGGCGCTAGGGAGTGGCTACACCTTC; CDR3aa: CASGLVGALGSGYTF
j_gene: TRBJ1-5; v_gene: TRBV10-3; d_gene: -; abundance: -; CDR3nt: TGTGCCATCGGCGGCGAATACAATCAGCCCCAGCATTTT; CDR3aa: CAIGGEYNQPQHF
j_gene: TRBJ1-1; v_gene: TRBV29-1; d_gene: TRBD1; abundance: -; CDR3nt: TGCAGCGTTGAAGGGGGCGGGACAGCATATCTCGAAGCTTTCTTT; CDR3aa: CSVEGGGTAYLEAFF
j_gene: TRBJ2-5; v_gene: TRBV7-9; d_gene: -; abundance: -; CDR3nt: TGTGCCGAGGGCGGCGGGTTGGGAGAGACCCAGTACTTC; CDR3aa: CAEGGGLGETQYF
j_gene: TRBJ1-1; v_gene: TRBV28; d_gene: -; abundance: -; CDR3nt: TGTGCCACCGAAGCGGTAATGAACACTGAAGCTTTCTTT; CDR3aa: CATEAVMNTEAFF
j_gene: TRBJ1-1; v_gene: TRBV10-2; d_gene: -; abundance: -; CDR3nt: TGCGCCAGCAGTGGGGGGTCGGGGGTGAACACTGAAGCTTTCTTT; CDR3aa: CASSGGSGVNTEAFF
j_gene: TRBJ2-2; v_gene: TRBV28; d_gene: -; abundance: -; CDR3nt: TGTGCCAGCAGTTTTATCCAGGGCGTGAACACCGGGGAGCTGTTTTTT; CDR3aa: CASSFIQGVNTGELFF
j_gene: TRBJ2-3; v_gene: TRBV10-3; d_gene: -; abundance: -; CDR3nt: TGTGCCATCAGAACCGGGGAGACAGATACGCAGTATTTT; CDR3aa: CAIRTGETDTQYF
j_gene: TRBJ2-3; v_gene: TRBV14; d_gene: -; abundance: -; CDR3nt: TGTGCCAGCAGCCCTATCGGACAGAACACAGATACGCAGTATTTT; CDR3aa: CASSPIGQNTDTQYF
j_gene: TRBJ2-1; v_gene: TRBV28; d_gene: -; abundance: -; CDR3nt: TGTGCCAGCAAGACAGGAAAATACAATGAGCAGTTCTTC; CDR3aa: CASKTGKYNEQFF
j_gene: TRBJ1-2; v_gene: TRBV27; d_gene: -; abundance: -; CDR3nt: TGTGCCAGCAGGCCCCGACAGGAACGCTATGGCTACACCTTC; CDR3aa: CASRPRQERYGYTF